A single sample is the source of the 5 T cell receptor beta chains below, sequenced in a study of T cell repertoires in cytomegalovirus infection. TCRdb independently ran MiXCR on the reads; one entry per CDR3 protein. The sample holds more than 650,000 distinct CDR3 sequences, 35% seen once. Sequencing input: PBMCs. The receptors originated from a human donor in good health (CMV status not recorded). Some clones in this sample may be carry-over from other donors' samples.

There are a few counts of this clonotype. The rearrangement joins TRBV6-1 to TRBJ1-5; no definite D call. Germline CDR1 reads MNHNS; CDR2 reads SASEGT. Trimming left V 10 bases short and J 3 bases short, with 10 bases between. The CDR3 runs 12 residues. CDR3 DNA: TGTGCCACCCGCAGCCCCAATCAGCCCCAGCATTTT. Encoded protein: CATRSPNQPQHF.

The chain has TRBV6-8 and TRBJ2-7, with unresolved D. The V and J ends lost 0 bases and 6 bases respectively, with 21 bases between them. From germline, CDR1 is MNHGY and CDR2 SAAAGT. There are 17 residues in the CDR3. The CDR3 DNA follows: TGTGCCAGCAGTTACTCAGCAAGGCTTTCGTATGGGGTCGAGCAGTACTTC. Protein: CASSYSARLSYGVEQYF.

The sample holds a few counts of this clonotype. This chain links TRBV28 with TRBJ1-5; D is perhaps TRBD1 (6 bases). V was cut by 2 bases and J by 6 bases, with 20 bases left in between. In germline, CDR1 is MDHEN, CDR2 SYDVKM. CDR3 length: 17 residues. CDR3 in amino acids: CASSLRWGAGLGQPQHF. The CDR3 nucleotides read TGTGCCAGCAGTTTACGCTGGGGGGCGGGTTTAGGTCAGCCCCAGCATTTT.

Concerning this clonotype: A much bigger clone sits one base away, suggesting this may be a read error. The J gene is TRBJ2-7, the V gene TRBV4-2; possible D gene TRBD2, 5 bases. The CDR3 length is 16 residues. Germline CDR1 LGHNA, CDR2 YNFKEQ. The CDR3 coding sequence is TGTGCCAGCATCCAAGATGCTAGCTTTAGCTCCTACGAGCAGTACTTC. As protein: CASIQDASFSSYEQYF.

The chain employs TRBV19 and TRBJ2-6; TRBD1 aligns across 7 bases. This CDR3 contains 18 residues. The J segment lost 0 bases and the V segment lost 6 bases, leaving 11 bases of the junction unmatched. In germline, CDR1 is LNHDA, CDR2 SQIVND (reference sequence). In nucleotides, the CDR3 is TGTGCCAGTAGGCTGAGACAGGGTACAGCCTCTGGGGCCAACGTCCTGACTTTC. It translates to CASRLRQGTASGANVLTF. Looking up the rest from reference TRBV19 and TRBJ2-6 gives the full variable domain: DGGITQSPKYLFRKEGQNVTLSCEQNLNHDAMYWYRQDPGQGLRLIYYSQIVNDFQKGDIAEGYSVSREKKESFPLTVTSAQKNPTAFYLCASRLRQGTASGANVLTFGAGSRLTVL.